This T cell receptor beta chain was obtained from a study of cytotoxic CD8 clonotypes in ibrutinib-treated CLL. On the study more broadly: Average yields of 255,043 productive templates and about 97,000 productive rearrangements characterized the samples. General study findings and limits: Clonality rose at ibrutinib response, held steady in sustained remission, and fell toward baseline at progression.

The protocol was immunoSEQ multiplex PCR, while the TCRdb copy is restricted to in-frame clones and leaves out a portion. The data hold more than 110,000 clones, with around 80% observed a single time. There are a few counts of this clone. The target antigen is unknown. V was cut by 2 bases and J by 8 bases, with 12 bases left in between. The CDR3 loop spans 13 amino acids. Germline V gene sequence: CDR1 MNHEY, CDR2 SVGAGI. This TCR derives from a human donor with chronic lymphocytic leukemia. The source was PBMCs, collected after 36 months of ibrutinib treatment. The rearrangement uses TRBV6-5 and TRBJ1-2; D perhaps matches TRBD1 (6 bases). The CDR3 bases are TGTGCCAGCAGTTACGGGCGGGGGCCCGGCTACACCTTC. Protein product: CASSYGRGPGYTF.